The text below deals with one T cell receptor beta chain. The germline V and J ends were trimmed by 5 bases and 3 bases, with 10 bases remaining between them. Germline CDR1 and CDR2: LNHDA and SQIVND (reference sequence). This CDR3 region has 14 residues. The data are from a study of blood T cell repertoires in COVID-19. For the study at large: COVID-19 samples, acute and convalescent, were from the United States, Italy and Spain. PBMCs, B-cell-depleted T cells, or T cells provided the cDNA or gDNA that made up the material.

The data were produced by immunoSEQ multiplex PCR, yet TCRdb's version contains in-frame clones alone and is incomplete. The sample gives 100,000 to 150,000 clones, 86% of which show up once; about 5.7% is in the top ten. The material sequenced was peripheral blood. This receptor was identified in a human donor in a cohort sampled during active COVID-19. This sequence joins TRBV19 and TRBJ2-2; D unclear. The CDR3 loop is CASSPRRYTGELFF. CDR3 DNA: TGTGCCAGTAGTCCCCGTCGTTACACCGGGGAGCTGTTTTTT.